A selection of T cell receptor beta chains follows, all from one sample in a study of blood T cell repertoires in COVID-19. The data were produced by immunoSEQ multiplex PCR, yet TCRdb's version contains in-frame clones alone and is incomplete. In the table there are roughly 39,000 clones, 85% to 90% of which are singletons. The sample comprised peripheral blood. These TCRs come from a man between 50 and 59 years old with active or convalescent COVID-19. Both conserved end residues are part of each CDR3. D genes are given only for firm matches. Clone size is given for some rows only: seen once, a few or many times, or a class if the clone is expanded.

j_call,clone_size,d_call,v_call,cdr3_aa,cdr3_nt
TRBJ1-2,.,TRBD1,TRBV7-9,CASSHRTGFGYTF,TGTGCCAGCAGCCACCGGACAGGGTTCGGCTACACCTTC
TRBJ1-3,.,.,TRBV5-1,CASSQDQGSGNTIYF,TGCGCCAGCAGCCAAGATCAGGGTTCGGGAAACACCATATATTTT
TRBJ2-1,.,.,TRBV28,CASTPPGNYNEQFF,TGTGCCAGCACTCCCCCCGGTAACTACAATGAGCAGTTCTTC
TRBJ2-2,once,.,TRBV6-2/TRBV6-3,CASSPMGTWNTGELFF,TGTGCCAGCAGCCCTATGGGGACTTGGAACACCGGGGAGCTGTTTTTT
TRBJ2-5,.,.,TRBV7-3,CASSPNEETQYF,TGTGCCAGCAGCCCTAATGAAGAGACCCAGTACTTC
TRBJ1-1,.,.,TRBV6-2/TRBV6-3,CASSYQDTEAFF,TGTGCCAGCAGTTACCAGGACACTGAAGCTTTCTTT
TRBJ1-5,.,.,TRBV4-2,CASSQDKLQPQHF,TGTGCCAGCAGCCAAGACAAGCTCCAGCCCCAGCATTTT
TRBJ2-7,.,.,TRBV6-5,CASSARGASYEQYF,TGTGCCAGCAGCGCCCGCGGGGCCTCCTACGAGCAGTACTTC
TRBJ1-1,.,.,TRBV5-1,CASSLKRDSEAFF,TGCGCCAGCAGCTTAAAACGGGACTCTGAAGCTTTCTTT
TRBJ2-6,.,.,TRBV14,CASSQDRLGRPLSGANVLTF,TGTGCCAGCAGCCAAGATCGGCTGGGCAGACCTCTCTCTGGGGCCAACGTCCTGACTTTC
TRBJ2-3,once,TRBD1,TRBV7-2,CASSLTDRADLRGQYF,TGTGCCAGCAGCTTAACGGACAGGGCAGACTTGAGGGGGCAGTATTTT
TRBJ1-4,.,.,TRBV6-5,CASQGTNEKLFF,TGTGCCAGCCAGGGGACTAATGAAAAACTGTTTTTT
TRBJ2-6,few,.,TRBV7-2,CASSPFAVQKYSGANVLTF,TGTGCCAGCAGCCCGTTTGCGGTCCAGAAATACTCTGGGGCCAACGTCCTGACTTTC
TRBJ2-2,.,TRBD1,TRBV29-1,CSVRTGTGNTGELFF,TGCAGCGTACGGACCGGGACAGGTAACACCGGGGAGCTGTTTTTT
TRBJ1-2,.,TRBD1,TRBV5-1,CASSKDRGQNGYTF,TGCGCCAGCAGCAAAGACAGGGGGCAGAATGGCTACACCTTC
TRBJ2-5,many,.,TRBV3-1/TRBV3-2,CASSQDHRTIQETQYF,TGTGCCAGCAGCCAAGATCATAGGACTATACAAGAGACCCAGTACTTC
TRBJ1-2,once,.,TRBV28,CASSAPGHPYGYTF,TGTGCCAGCAGTGCGCCGGGACACCCGTATGGCTACACCTTC
TRBJ1-1,.,TRBD1,TRBV18,CASSPRDRGTEAFF,TGTGCCAGCTCACCACGGGACAGGGGGACTGAAGCTTTCTTT
TRBJ2-6,.,.,TRBV11-2,CASSLWGRKISSGANVLTF,TGTGCCAGCAGCCTATGGGGCAGGAAAATCAGCTCTGGGGCCAACGTCCTGACTTTC
TRBJ2-1,.,.,TRBV5-1,CASSQGDGNEQFF,TGCGCCAGCAGCCAGGGTGACGGCAATGAGCAGTTCTTC
TRBJ2-1,.,.,TRBV7-2,CASSLVRGMGNEQFF,TGTGCCAGCAGCTTAGTTCGGGGGATGGGCAATGAGCAGTTCTTC
TRBJ2-1,.,TRBD2,TRBV29-1,CSVVVGTSGNNEQFF,TGCAGCGTTGTTGTAGGTACTAGCGGGAACAATGAGCAGTTCTTC
TRBJ2-3,.,.,TRBV27,CASSLSQGGADTQYF,TGTGCCAGCAGTTTATCGCAAGGAGGCGCAGATACGCAGTATTTT
TRBJ1-1,.,.,TRBV18,CASSPQEVGSAGTEAFF,TGTGCCAGCTCACCACAGGAGGTCGGGAGCGCGGGAACTGAAGCTTTCTTT
TRBJ1-6,.,TRBD1,TRBV7-6,CASSTRQGGGYNSPLHF,TGTGCCAGCAGCACCCGACAGGGAGGAGGTTATAATTCACCCCTCCACTTT
TRBJ2-7,.,TRBD2,TRBV29-1,CSVDRGREGLRYEQYF,TGCAGCGTTGATAGGGGGCGGGAGGGCCTACGGTACGAGCAGTACTTC
TRBJ2-1,.,.,TRBV28,CASSFQGLEQFF,TGTGCCAGCAGTTTTCAGGGGCTTGAGCAGTTCTTC
TRBJ2-1,.,TRBD1,TRBV28,CASSPAGTGRYNEQFF,TGTGCCAGCAGCCCTGCCGGGACAGGGAGATACAATGAGCAGTTCTTC
TRBJ1-5,.,.,TRBV19,CASSTSAAGISPQHF,TGTGCCAGTAGTACCAGTGCGGCGGGAATATCGCCCCAGCATTTT
TRBJ1-4,.,.,TRBV7-8,CASSLALPGGAPYEKLFF,TGTGCCAGCAGCTTAGCCCTCCCTGGGGGGGCGCCTTATGAAAAACTGTTTTTT
TRBJ2-7,.,TRBD2,TRBV5-1,CASSFGGRAPGGEQYF,TGCGCCAGCAGCTTCGGCGGGAGGGCTCCGGGGGGCGAGCAGTACTTC
TRBJ1-2,.,.,TRBV19,CASSPQGYGYTF,TGTGCCAGTAGTCCGCAGGGCTATGGCTACACCTTC
TRBJ2-2,.,.,TRBV28,CAVQVNFNTGELFF,TGTGCCGTTCAGGTTAACTTCAACACCGGGGAGCTGTTTTTT
TRBJ2-7,.,TRBD2,TRBV11-2,CASSLGAGERYEQYF,TGTGCCAGCAGCTTAGGGGCGGGAGAACGGTACGAGCAGTACTTC
TRBJ2-3,.,TRBD2,TRBV9,CASSSTSGSFTDTQYF,TGTGCCAGCAGCTCGACTAGCGGATCCTTCACAGATACGCAGTATTTT
TRBJ2-3,.,TRBD2,TRBV5-1,CASSPPGLAGGTDTQYF,TGCGCCAGCAGCCCGCCCGGGCTAGCGGGAGGGACAGATACGCAGTATTTT
TRBJ1-3,.,.,TRBV5-6,CASSPREGGTGNTIYF,TGTGCCAGCAGCCCCCGGGAGGGGGGCACTGGAAACACCATATATTTT